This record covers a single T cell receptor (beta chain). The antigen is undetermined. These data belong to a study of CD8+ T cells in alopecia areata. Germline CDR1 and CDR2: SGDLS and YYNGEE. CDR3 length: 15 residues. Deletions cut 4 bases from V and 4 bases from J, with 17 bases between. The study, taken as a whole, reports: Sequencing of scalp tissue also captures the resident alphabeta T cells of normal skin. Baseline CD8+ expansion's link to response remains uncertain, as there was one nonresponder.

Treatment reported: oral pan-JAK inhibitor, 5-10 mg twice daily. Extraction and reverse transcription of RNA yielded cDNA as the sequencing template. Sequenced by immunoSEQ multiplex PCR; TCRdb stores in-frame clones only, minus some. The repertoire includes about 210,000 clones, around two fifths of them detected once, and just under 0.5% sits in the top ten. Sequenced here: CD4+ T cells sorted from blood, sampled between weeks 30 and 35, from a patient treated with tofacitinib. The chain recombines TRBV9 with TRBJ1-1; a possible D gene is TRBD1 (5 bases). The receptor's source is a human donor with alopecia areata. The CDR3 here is CASSPQSTGLTEAFF. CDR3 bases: TGTGCCAGCAGCCCCCAGTCCACAGGACTCACTGAAGCTTTCTTT.